The rows below give T cell receptor beta chains drawn from one sample of a study of glioma-infiltrating T cells. TCRdb recomputed calls from the multiplex PCR reads with MiXCR, one row per CDR3 protein. The sample lists a few hundred thousand distinct CDR3 sequences; less than 50% were seen once. Sequenced material: glioma tissue, nonneoplastic brain tissue, or PBMCs (not recorded which). These receptors all stem from a human donor with low-grade glioma or glioblastoma, undergoing nonglioma brain surgery, or in good health (not recorded which). The CDR3 runs from the conserved cysteine through the conserved F or W. D genes are given only for firm matches. Clone size is stated in some rows and not others, as once, few, many or a class when expanded.

CDR3 DNA: TGTGCCAGCAGCTTTACGGACAGCGACGAGCAGTACTTC
CDR3 protein: CASSFTDSDEQYF
clone size: .
J gene: TRBJ2-7
D gene: .
V gene: TRBV11-1

CDR3 DNA: TGTGCCAGCAGTCCCACCCAGGGACTAGCGGGAGTTGAAGATACGCAGTATTTT
CDR3 protein: CASSPTQGLAGVEDTQYF
clone size: many
J gene: TRBJ2-3
D gene: TRBD2
V gene: TRBV27

CDR3 DNA: TGTGCCAGCAGCGCAAGGGGGGGGCCGGATGGCTACACCTTC
CDR3 protein: CASSARGGPDGYTF
clone size: .
J gene: TRBJ1-2
D gene: .
V gene: TRBV7-2

CDR3 DNA: TGTGCCACCAGCAGGACTCTCGACGAGCAGTTCTTC
CDR3 protein: CATSRTLDEQFF
clone size: many
J gene: TRBJ2-1
D gene: .
V gene: TRBV15

CDR3 DNA: TGTGCCAGTAGTATCGGTCGGGACAGGGTCGGTGGCTACACCTTC
CDR3 protein: CASSIGRDRVGGYTF
clone size: .
J gene: TRBJ1-2
D gene: TRBD1
V gene: TRBV19

CDR3 DNA: TGTGCCAGCAGTCCTACCTTAAGGGAGGGGAGCAATCAGCCCCAGCATTTT
CDR3 protein: CASSPTLREGSNQPQHF
clone size: .
J gene: TRBJ1-5
D gene: .
V gene: TRBV27

CDR3 DNA: TGTGCCAGCACCTTCCGGCGCGGGAATCCGTATTATAGCAATCAGCCCCAGCATTTT
CDR3 protein: CASTFRRGNPYYSNQPQHF
clone size: .
J gene: TRBJ1-5
D gene: .
V gene: TRBV28

CDR3 DNA: TGCGCCAGCAGCTCCATTATTTCTGGGGCCAACGTCCTGACTTTC
CDR3 protein: CASSSIISGANVLTF
clone size: .
J gene: TRBJ2-6
D gene: .
V gene: TRBV5-1

CDR3 DNA: TGTGCCAGCAGCTTCTTGGACAGCTACATCTATGGCTACACCTTC
CDR3 protein: CASSFLDSYIYGYTF
clone size: once
J gene: TRBJ1-2
D gene: .
V gene: TRBV7-9

CDR3 DNA: TGCAGTGCTCCAATCAGCTTTAACTATGGCTACACCTTC
CDR3 protein: CSAPISFNYGYTF
clone size: many
J gene: TRBJ1-2
D gene: .
V gene: TRBV20-1

CDR3 DNA: TGTGCCAGCAGTTCATACCGGAGCTCCGGCTACGAGCAGTACTTC
CDR3 protein: CASSSYRSSGYEQYF
clone size: many
J gene: TRBJ2-7
D gene: .
V gene: TRBV27

CDR3 DNA: TGTGCCAGCTCCCGGCTAGGGGGAGGGGAGACCCAGTACTTC
CDR3 protein: CASSRLGGGETQYF
clone size: .
J gene: TRBJ2-5
D gene: .
V gene: TRBV12-3/TRBV12-4

CDR3 DNA: TGCAGTGCCGTACTGAATTACGAGCAGTACTTC
CDR3 protein: CSAVLNYEQYF
clone size: many
J gene: TRBJ2-7
D gene: .
V gene: TRBV20-1

CDR3 DNA: TGTGCCAGCAGTTCCCAGACTAGCGGGATGGAGACCCAGTACTTC
CDR3 protein: CASSSQTSGMETQYF
clone size: .
J gene: TRBJ2-5
D gene: TRBD2
V gene: TRBV6-6

CDR3 DNA: TGTGCCAGCAGCCCCCAGGGACACCGATCCACAGATACGCAGTATTTT
CDR3 protein: CASSPQGHRSTDTQYF
clone size: few
J gene: TRBJ2-3
D gene: .
V gene: TRBV7-9

CDR3 DNA: TGTGCCACTAAAGGGGGTGATCAGCCCCAGCATTTT
CDR3 protein: CATKGGDQPQHF
clone size: few
J gene: TRBJ1-5
D gene: .
V gene: TRBV2

CDR3 DNA: TGTGCCACCAGTGATTTTAGGGGCGCAGGGAATGAGCAGTTCTTC
CDR3 protein: CATSDFRGAGNEQFF
clone size: few
J gene: TRBJ2-1
D gene: .
V gene: TRBV24-1

CDR3 DNA: TGCAGTGCTAGTGAATACAGAGGCTATAATTCACCCCTCCACTTT
CDR3 protein: CSASEYRGYNSPLHF
clone size: .
J gene: TRBJ1-6
D gene: .
V gene: TRBV20-1

CDR3 DNA: TGCAGTGCTAGTTCAGGGGGCATTGAGCAGTTCTTC
CDR3 protein: CSASSGGIEQFF
clone size: few
J gene: TRBJ2-1
D gene: TRBD1
V gene: TRBV20-1

CDR3 DNA: TGTGCCAGCAGTATAGGGGCTTACGAGCAGTACTTC
CDR3 protein: CASSIGAYEQYF
clone size: many
J gene: TRBJ2-7
D gene: .
V gene: TRBV6-1

CDR3 DNA: TGTGCCAGCAGTTTATCTAGCGGGAGCGACGAGCAGTACTTC
CDR3 protein: CASSLSSGSDEQYF
clone size: many
J gene: TRBJ2-7
D gene: TRBD2
V gene: TRBV12-3/TRBV12-4

CDR3 DNA: TGTGCCACCAGCGGTGGGACTAGCGGGAGCCACGAGCAGTACTTC
CDR3 protein: CATSGGTSGSHEQYF
clone size: many
J gene: TRBJ2-7
D gene: TRBD2
V gene: TRBV15

CDR3 DNA: TGTGCCATCAGTCGGGGGACTGGCACTCAAGAGACCCAGTACTTC
CDR3 protein: CAISRGTGTQETQYF
clone size: .
J gene: TRBJ2-5
D gene: .
V gene: TRBV6-6

CDR3 DNA: TGCGCCAGCAGCTTTGGAGGAGGCATCGGAGCCAATGAGCAGTTCTTC
CDR3 protein: CASSFGGGIGANEQFF
clone size: .
J gene: TRBJ2-1
D gene: .
V gene: TRBV5-1

CDR3 DNA: TGCAGTGCTACTACTAGCGGGCGTGAGCAGTACTTC
CDR3 protein: CSATTSGREQYF
clone size: .
J gene: TRBJ2-7
D gene: TRBD2
V gene: TRBV20-1

CDR3 DNA: TGTGCCAGCAGGTCGGGACACCCGGTCGTCTATGGCTACACCTTC
CDR3 protein: CASRSGHPVVYGYTF
clone size: .
J gene: TRBJ1-2
D gene: .
V gene: TRBV28

CDR3 DNA: TGTGCCACCACCCCTGGGGGCGGCACAGATACGCAGTATTTT
CDR3 protein: CATTPGGGTDTQYF
clone size: .
J gene: TRBJ2-3
D gene: .
V gene: TRBV6-2/TRBV6-3

CDR3 DNA: TGCGCCAGCAGCCAAGGGTTCGGTGAAGCTTTCTTT
CDR3 protein: CASSQGFGEAFF
clone size: few
J gene: TRBJ1-1
D gene: .
V gene: TRBV4-3

CDR3 DNA: TGTGCCAGCAGCTCGACGGGGGTGAATGAGCAGTTCTTC
CDR3 protein: CASSSTGVNEQFF
clone size: .
J gene: TRBJ2-1
D gene: .
V gene: TRBV7-3

CDR3 DNA: TGTGCCAGCAAACTGAATCGGGACAGGAACTATGGCTACACCTTC
CDR3 protein: CASKLNRDRNYGYTF
clone size: few
J gene: TRBJ1-2
D gene: TRBD1
V gene: TRBV6-1

CDR3 DNA: TGTGCCAGCAGCCAAGATCGGGGACTAGCGGGAGTTCCCGATACGCAGTATTTT
CDR3 protein: CASSQDRGLAGVPDTQYF
clone size: few
J gene: TRBJ2-3
D gene: TRBD2
V gene: TRBV14

CDR3 DNA: TGCGCCAGCGCTTCCCAGGGCACAGATACGCAGTATTTT
CDR3 protein: CASASQGTDTQYF
clone size: few
J gene: TRBJ2-3
D gene: .
V gene: TRBV5-1

CDR3 DNA: TGTGCCAGCAGCTTAAACAGGGTGGAGACCCAGTACTTC
CDR3 protein: CASSLNRVETQYF
clone size: many
J gene: TRBJ2-5
D gene: .
V gene: TRBV7-2

CDR3 DNA: TGTGCCAGCAGTTATCGAGGGACATGGGTTCAGCCCCAGCATTTT
CDR3 protein: CASSYRGTWVQPQHF
clone size: .
J gene: TRBJ1-5
D gene: .
V gene: TRBV6-6

CDR3 DNA: TGTGATAGCAGTTCCGGGACACTCTATGGCTACACCTTC
CDR3 protein: CDSSSGTLYGYTF
clone size: .
J gene: TRBJ1-2
D gene: .
V gene: TRBV27

CDR3 DNA: TGTGCCAGCAGCCCCGGGGGGGTTACTAGCACAGATACGCAGTATTTT
CDR3 protein: CASSPGGVTSTDTQYF
clone size: .
J gene: TRBJ2-3
D gene: TRBD2
V gene: TRBV7-6

CDR3 DNA: TGTGCCAGCAGCTTGGGACAGGGGACCAATGAGCAGTTCTTC
CDR3 protein: CASSLGQGTNEQFF
clone size: many
J gene: TRBJ2-1
D gene: TRBD1
V gene: TRBV11-3

CDR3 DNA: TGTGCCAGCAGTCTAGGGCAGGGGCGAGCAGATACGCAGTATTTT
CDR3 protein: CASSLGQGRADTQYF
clone size: many
J gene: TRBJ2-3
D gene: .
V gene: TRBV28

CDR3 DNA: TGTGCCAGCAGTTCCCCCGCAGGGGGTCGAGAGACCCAGTACTTC
CDR3 protein: CASSSPAGGRETQYF
clone size: .
J gene: TRBJ2-5
D gene: TRBD1
V gene: TRBV27

CDR3 DNA: TGTGCCAGCAGTGGGATGGACTGGGACACTGAAGCTTTCTTT
CDR3 protein: CASSGMDWDTEAFF
clone size: .
J gene: TRBJ1-1
D gene: .
V gene: TRBV6-6

CDR3 DNA: TGTGCCACCAGCAGGACGATAGGGGGGAAGAATGAGCAGTTCTTC
CDR3 protein: CATSRTIGGKNEQFF
clone size: many
J gene: TRBJ2-1
D gene: .
V gene: TRBV15

CDR3 DNA: TGCAGTGCCACCGGGACGAGCTCCTACAATGAGCAGCTCTTC
CDR3 protein: CSATGTSSYNEQLF
clone size: .
J gene: TRBJ2-1
D gene: .
V gene: TRBV20-1

CDR3 DNA: TGTGCCAGCACGACAGGGCTTCGTAATTCACCCCTCCACTTT
CDR3 protein: CASTTGLRNSPLHF
clone size: many
J gene: TRBJ1-6
D gene: TRBD1
V gene: TRBV6-1

CDR3 DNA: TGCAGTGCGGCGAGCGGGAATTCACCCCTCCACTTT
CDR3 protein: CSAASGNSPLHF
clone size: few
J gene: TRBJ1-6
D gene: .
V gene: TRBV20-1

CDR3 DNA: TGTGCCATCAGAGAACTAGCAGCTAGCACAGATACGCAGTATTTT
CDR3 protein: CAIRELAASTDTQYF
clone size: .
J gene: TRBJ2-3
D gene: .
V gene: TRBV6-1

CDR3 DNA: TGTGCCAGCAGTTTGGTGTATCCGGGGACCCAGTACTTC
CDR3 protein: CASSLVYPGTQYF
clone size: many
J gene: TRBJ2-5
D gene: .
V gene: TRBV27

CDR3 DNA: TGTGCCAGCAGTGACGGCGGACAGGGAAACTATGGCTACACCTTC
CDR3 protein: CASSDGGQGNYGYTF
clone size: few
J gene: TRBJ1-2
D gene: TRBD1
V gene: TRBV2

CDR3 DNA: TGTGCCAGCAGAAGAGCGGGTTTCGCCTACGAGCAGTACTTC
CDR3 protein: CASRRAGFAYEQYF
clone size: few
J gene: TRBJ2-7
D gene: .
V gene: TRBV12-3/TRBV12-4

CDR3 DNA: TGTGCCAGCAGCTTACAAGGGACTCCCACAGATACGCAGTATTTT
CDR3 protein: CASSLQGTPTDTQYF
clone size: .
J gene: TRBJ2-3
D gene: .
V gene: TRBV5-5

CDR3 DNA: TGTGCCAGCAGTTACCAGGGGAGCTCCTACAATGAGCAGTTCTTC
CDR3 protein: CASSYQGSSYNEQFF
clone size: .
J gene: TRBJ2-1
D gene: .
V gene: TRBV6-2/TRBV6-3

CDR3 DNA: TGTGCCTGCTCTCAAGTGGGGGCGGAGAAAATGAACACTGAAGCTTTCTTT
CDR3 protein: CACSQVGAEKMNTEAFF
clone size: few
J gene: TRBJ1-1
D gene: .
V gene: TRBV28

CDR3 DNA: TGTGCCAGCAGTTACGCGTTGGGGAACACCGGGGAGCTGTTTTTT
CDR3 protein: CASSYALGNTGELFF
clone size: .
J gene: TRBJ2-2
D gene: .
V gene: TRBV6-6

CDR3 DNA: TGTGCCAGCAGCGTAGATGGTAGCGGCAATACCTACGAGCAGTACTTC
CDR3 protein: CASSVDGSGNTYEQYF
clone size: .
J gene: TRBJ2-7
D gene: .
V gene: TRBV9